Shown below are 30 T cell receptor beta chains from a single sample sequenced in a study of blood T cell repertoires in COVID-19. Measured with immunoSEQ multiplex PCR; TCRdb has only the in-frame clones, and not every one. The profile shows 50,000 to 70,000 clones, roughly 88% of them singletons. The sequenced sample was peripheral blood. All receptors come from an older woman with acute or convalescent COVID-19.

The J gene is TRBJ1-1, the V gene TRBV19; 7 nucleotides match TRBD1. The CDR3 sequence is 15 residues long. Unmatched junction bases numbered 8, after V lost 5 bases and J lost 2 bases. Germline CDR1 and CDR2: LNHDA and SQIVND (reference sequence). CDR3 protein: CASSAGTASNTEAFF. The CDR3 DNA reads TGTGCCAGTAGTGCAGGGACAGCTTCTAACACTGAAGCTTTCTTT. The full variable domain, its missing parts supplied by reference TRBV19 and TRBJ1-1, is DGGITQSPKYLFRKEGQNVTLSCEQNLNHDAMYWYRQDPGQGLRLIYYSQIVNDFQKGDIAEGYSVSREKKESFPLTVTSAQKNPTAFYLCASSAGTASNTEAFFGQGTRLTVV.

The rearrangement links TRBV3-1 (or the pseudogene TRBV3-2) to TRBJ1-2, with 9 bases aligning to TRBD1. Looked up from germline, CDR1 is LGHDT and CDR2 is YNNKEL (reference sequence). This CDR3 spans 16 amino acids. V dropped 4 bases and J dropped 8; count of bases not matched to a gene: 14. This CDR3 is CASSPVPGQGTEGYTF. Here the CDR3 DNA reads TGTGCCAGCAGCCCAGTACCGGGACAGGGCACGGAGGGCTACACCTTC.

The CDR3 loop is CASRSGGSRTEAFF. The CDR3 bases are TGTGCCAGCAGGTCAGGGGGCAGTCGCACTGAAGCTTTCTTT. V is TRBV6-5 and J is TRBJ1-1; TRBD1 aligns across 8 bases. The CDR3 covers 14 residues. CDR1 is MNHEY and CDR2 is SVGAGI in the germline V gene. The V segment lost 6 bases and the J segment 4 bases; nucleotides outside the gene matches: 7.

This sequence joins TRBV6-5 and TRBJ1-5, with D possibly being TRBD1 (6 bases). The CDR3 extends over 15 amino acids. Trimming took off 7 bases at V and 0 bases at J, with 13 bases between the two ends. CDR1 MNHEY and CDR2 SVGAGI come from the germline V gene. The CDR3 sequence: CASTPTGYSNQPQHF. CDR3 bases: TGTGCCAGCACCCCCACAGGGTATAGCAATCAGCCCCAGCATTTT.

The chain couples TRBV2 to TRBJ1-6, with D perhaps TRBD1 (5 bases). Trimming shortened V by 2 bases and J by 8 bases, and 10 bases separated the two germline ends. Per germline, CDR1 SNHLY and CDR2 FYNNEI. The CDR3 sequence is 14 residues long. The CDR3 sequence is CASSESRVHSPLHF. The DNA of the CDR3 is TGTGCCAGCAGTGAAAGCAGGGTACATTCACCCCTCCACTTT. Variable domain in full (rest from reference TRBV2 and TRBJ1-6): EPEVTQTPSHQVTQMGQEVILRCVPISNHLYFYWYRQILGQKVEFLVSFYNNEISEKSEIFDDQFSVERPDGSNFTLKIRSTKLEDSAMYFCASSESRVHSPLHFGNGTRLTVT.

This clone has only one observation. This sequence joins TRBV6-5 and TRBJ1-6; no clear D. Germline CDR1 MNHEY, CDR2 SVGAGI. CDR3 size: 15 residues. V gave up 8 bases and J gave up 0 bases, with 11 bases separating them. CDR3 nucleotides: TGTGCCAGCCGCCGCGCGGGCTCCTATAATTCACCCCTCCACTTT. As protein: CASRRAGSYNSPLHF.

The DNA for the CDR3 is TGTGCCAGCAGTTTCTGGGGGACTGAGCCCCAGCATTTT. It is translated as CASSFWGTEPQHF. This sequence joins TRBV12-3 or TRBV12-4 and TRBJ1-5; possibly TRBD1 for D (5 bases). Trimming stripped 3 bases from V and 8 bases from J, with 11 bases between. CDR3 length equals 13 residues.

This chain connects TRBV15 to TRBJ2-7, with D tentatively TRBD1 (6 bases). Germline V gene sequence: CDR1 LNHNV, CDR2 YYDKDF (reference sequence). This CDR3 region has 14 residues. The V and J ends lost 3 bases and 5 bases respectively, with 14 bases between them. The CDR3 protein is CATSSRRRGNEQYF. Here the CDR3 DNA reads TGTGCCACCAGCAGCCGGCGTAGGGGGAACGAGCAGTACTTC. The complete variable domain, with remaining parts taken from reference TRBV15 and TRBJ2-7, reads DAMVIQNPRYQVTQFGKPVTLSCSQTLNHNVMYWYQQKSSQAPKLLFHYYDKDFNNEADTPDNFQSRRPNTSFCFLDIRSPGLGDTAMYLCATSSRRRGNEQYFGPGTRLTVT.

CDR3 sequence: CASSPPGLTRSGGYTF. For the CDR3, the DNA is TGTGCCAGCTCACCGCCGGGGTTGACACGGTCGGGGGGCTACACCTTC. V gene TRBV18 combines with J gene TRBJ1-2; D unresolved. The V end was cut by 3 bases, the J end by 8 bases, with 22 bases between. The CDR3 spans 16 residues. The germline gives CDR1 KGHSH, CDR2 LQKENI. Full variable domain (remainder filled in from reference TRBV18 and TRBJ1-2): NAGVMQNPRHLVRRRGQEARLRCSPMKGHSHVYWYRQLPEEGLKFMVYLQKENIIDESGMPKERFSAEFPKEGPSILRIQQVVRGDSAAYFCASSPPGLTRSGGYTFGSGTRLTVV.

This clone was seen just once. This chain links TRBV6-5 with TRBJ2-3; 8 positions match TRBD2. CDR3 length equals 15 residues. J lost 3 bases, V lost 6 bases, and 8 bases had no gene match. Germline loops: CDR1 MNHEY, CDR2 SVGAGI. The CDR3 region has the DNA TGTGCCAGCAGAAAATTTAGCGGGGTAACAGATACGCAGTATTTT. It specifies CASRKFSGVTDTQYF.

The gene calls are TRBV27 and TRBJ1-3; D may be TRBD1 (6 bases). There are 16 residues in the CDR3. V was trimmed by 5 bases and J by 0 bases, leaving 14 bases between them. The germline V gene has CDR1 MNHEY and CDR2 SMNVEV (reference sequence). As DNA, the CDR3 is TGTGCCAGCAGTCCCAGGGGACGGAACTCTGGAAACACCATATATTTT. Its translation is CASSPRGRNSGNTIYF.

The chain is built from TRBV5-1 and TRBJ1-1; unclear D gene. The germline CDR1 and CDR2 sequences are SGHRS and YFSETQ. V was clipped by 0 bases and J by 1 base, with 13 bases between them. The CDR3 is 16 residues long. The CDR3 coding sequence is TGCGCCAGCAGCTTGGCCGGGTACGGAGGGAACACTGAAGCTTTCTTT. As protein: CASSLAGYGGNTEAFF.

The V call is TRBV6-5, the J call TRBJ1-4; 7 nucleotides line up with TRBD1. The CDR3 is 13 residues long. V lost 8 bases, J lost 4 bases, and 4 bases stayed unmatched. Germline CDR1 MNHEY, CDR2 SVGAGI. In DNA form, the CDR3 reads TGTGCCAGCTCACGGGACAGTAATGAAAAACTGTTTTTT. Translating it yields CASSRDSNEKLFF.

This chain uses TRBV2 with TRBJ1-5; tentatively, D is TRBD1 (5 bases). The CDR3 has 13 residues. V was pared by 7 bases and J by 4 bases, with 11 bases between. The V gene's germline CDR1 is SNHLY and CDR2 FYNNEI. The CDR3 DNA reads TGTGCCAGCATGGGGGGGGTAAATCAGCCCCAGCATTTT. Translating gives CASMGGVNQPQHF.

In this sample, this clone turned up once. This chain uses TRBV5-1 with TRBJ1-3; possible D gene TRBD1, 5 bases. The CDR3 is made up of 14 amino acids. Germline V gene data show CDR1 as SGHRS and CDR2 as YFSETQ. V lost 0 bases to trimming and J lost 4 bases, with 8 bases between them. CDR3 protein: CASSLAGEGNTIYF. The DNA of the CDR3 is TGCGCCAGCAGCTTGGCGGGGGAGGGAAACACCATATATTTT.

J is TRBJ1-1 and V is TRBV2, with D uncertain. Germline-derived CDR1 and CDR2 are SNHLY and FYNNEI. This CDR3 has 12 residues. Trimming pared 2 bases from V and 4 bases from J, leaving 5 bases between. The CDR3 nucleotides read TGTGCCAGCAGTGAACTAGCCACTGAAGCTTTCTTT. Its translation is CASSELATEAFF.

This sequence joins TRBV7-3 and TRBJ2-7; D is possibly TRBD2 (5 bases). Between the trimmed V and J ends, which lost 4 bases and 4 bases, there was a span of 11 bases. Germline V gene sequence: CDR1 SGHTA, CDR2 FQGTGA. This CDR3 is 13 amino acids long. The CDR3 spells CASSSQRGYEQYF. CDR3 in DNA: TGTGCCAGCAGCTCCCAACGGGGATACGAGCAGTACTTC.

The J gene is TRBJ2-6, the V gene TRBV5-4; possibly TRBD1 for D (6 bases). V was cut by 7 bases and J by 2 bases, with 22 bases left in between. CDR3 length: 18 amino acids. CDR1 and CDR2 from the germline V gene are SGHNT and YYREEE (reference sequence). This chain's CDR3 is CASRQDGGGTAGANVLTF. The CDR3 nucleotides read TGTGCCAGCCGCCAGGATGGGGGCGGCACTGCTGGGGCCAACGTCCTGACTTTC.

The chain links TRBV30 to TRBJ1-5, with D unclear. CDR3 length: 13 residues. CDR1 GTSNPN and CDR2 SVGIG come from the germline V gene (reference sequence). Trimming took off 0 bases at V and 5 bases at J, with 8 bases between the two ends. The CDR3 loop reads CAWSVGIDQPQHF. The CDR3 DNA is TGTGCCTGGAGTGTCGGTATCGATCAGCCCCAGCATTTT.

The chain joins TRBV24-1 to TRBJ2-1; 13 bases fit TRBD2. The CDR3 sequence is 16 residues long. Germline assignment: CDR1 KGHDR and CDR2 SFDVKD. J was trimmed by 9 bases and V by 4 bases; bases with no gene match: 8. The DNA of the CDR3 is TGTGCCACCAGTGACCCCACTAGCGGGGGGGACGGTGAGCAGTTCTTC. Translated, it gives CATSDPTSGGDGEQFF.

This clone was seen a handful of times. V gene TRBV4-1 combines with J gene TRBJ1-4, with D unclear. Germline V gene lookup returns CDR1 MGHRA and CDR2 YSYEKL. V was shortened by 1 base and J by 8 bases, with 11 bases between the two germline ends. This CDR3 comprises 14 residues. The CDR3 here is CASSQGGPGEKLFF. The CDR3, as DNA: TGCGCCAGCAGCCAAGGAGGGCCGGGAGAAAAACTGTTTTTT.

The chain carries TRBV5-4 and TRBJ1-2, with 9 bases lining up with TRBD1. The trim removed 4 bases at V and 5 bases at J, leaving 9 bases unmatched. The germline CDR1 and CDR2 sequences are SGHNT and YYREEE (reference sequence). This CDR3 has 15 residues. This CDR3 is CASSPGGDRVYGYTF. DNA for the CDR3: TGTGCCAGCAGCCCGGGAGGGGACAGGGTATATGGCTACACCTTC.

The V call is TRBV5-1, the J call TRBJ1-2; 10 bases are a match to TRBD1. CDR3 length equals 15 residues. The ends lost 5 bases at V and 8 bases at J; junction bases unmatched: 12. Germline V gene sequence: CDR1 SGHRS, CDR2 YFSETQ. CDR3 DNA: TGCGCCAGCAGTCGAACCGGGACAGGGGAATACGGCTACACCTTC. Its protein is CASSRTGTGEYGYTF.

V and J are TRBV5-4 and TRBJ2-3, with 10 positions matching TRBD2. This CDR3 is 16 amino acids long. V was pared by 0 bases and J by 7 bases, with 8 bases of the junction left unmatched. Germline assignment: CDR1 SGHNT and CDR2 YYREEE (reference sequence). The CDR3: CASSLASGGQGHTQYF. The CDR3 DNA is TGTGCCAGCAGCTTGGCTAGCGGGGGTCAGGGACATACGCAGTATTTT.

The chain recombines TRBV18 with TRBJ1-4, with 9 bases identical to TRBD1. CDR1 is KGHSH and CDR2 is LQKENI in the germline V gene. There are 15 residues in the CDR3. V shed 4 bases and J 8 bases; nucleotides not matched to a gene: 8. The CDR3 nucleotides read TGTGCCAGCTCACTACAGGGGGCTTACGGCGAAAAACTGTTTTTT. Protein: CASSLQGAYGEKLFF.

The CDR3 DNA follows: TGTGCCAGCAGCCAGGGACAGGCCTCTGGAAACACCATATATTTT. This sequence encodes CASSQGQASGNTIYF. This chain joins TRBV7-9 and TRBJ1-3, with 8 bases identical to TRBD1. This CDR3 is 15 amino acids long. Per germline, CDR1 SEHNR and CDR2 FQNEAQ (reference sequence). J gave up 0 bases and V 5 bases, and 3 bases lay outside the gene matches.

This CDR3 reads CASSLRGGGSGELFF. As DNA, the CDR3 is TGTGCCAGCAGCTTACGAGGAGGCGGGTCCGGGGAGCTGTTTTTT. The genes are TRBV5-4 and TRBJ2-2, with a tentative D call TRBD2 (5 bases). Trimming left V 2 bases short and J 6 bases short, with 14 bases between. The CDR3 is 15 residues long. From germline, CDR1 is SGHNT and CDR2 YYREEE (reference sequence).

V is TRBV7-2 and J is TRBJ2-7, with a tentative D call TRBD1 (5 bases). Per germline, CDR1 SGHTA and CDR2 FQGNSA. This CDR3 has 15 residues. V shed 1 base and J shed 6 bases, with 16 bases lying between them. The CDR3 bases are TGTGCCAGCAGCTTAGTAGGTTTAACAGGTCGCGAGCAGTACTTC. As protein: CASSLVGLTGREQYF.

The gene calls are TRBV12-5 and TRBJ2-3; tentative D call: TRBD2 (6 bases). CDR1 and CDR2 from the germline V gene are LGHNT and FRNRAP. V was clipped by 4 bases and J by 3 bases, with 23 bases between them. The CDR3 loop spans 18 amino acids. The CDR3 is CASGSHLIVGRGTDTQYF. The CDR3 DNA is TGTGCTAGTGGTTCTCACTTAATAGTTGGACGGGGGACAGATACGCAGTATTTT. The full variable domain, completed using reference TRBV12-5 and TRBJ2-3, is DARVTQTPRHKVTEMGQEVTMRCQPILGHNTVFWYRQTMMQGLELLAYFRNRAPLDDSGMPKDRFSAEMPDATLATLKIQPSEPRDSAVYFCASGSHLIVGRGTDTQYFGPGTRLTVL.

The V and J genes are TRBV3-1 (or the pseudogene TRBV3-2) and TRBJ2-1, with 12 bases that match TRBD2. The CDR3 is made up of 14 amino acids. The germline V gene has CDR1 LGHDT and CDR2 YNNKEL (reference sequence). V lost 4 bases, J lost 6 bases, and 1 base stayed unmatched. This CDR3 reads CASSRTSGVNEQFF. In nucleotides, the CDR3 is TGTGCCAGCAGCCGGACTAGCGGGGTCAATGAGCAGTTCTTC.